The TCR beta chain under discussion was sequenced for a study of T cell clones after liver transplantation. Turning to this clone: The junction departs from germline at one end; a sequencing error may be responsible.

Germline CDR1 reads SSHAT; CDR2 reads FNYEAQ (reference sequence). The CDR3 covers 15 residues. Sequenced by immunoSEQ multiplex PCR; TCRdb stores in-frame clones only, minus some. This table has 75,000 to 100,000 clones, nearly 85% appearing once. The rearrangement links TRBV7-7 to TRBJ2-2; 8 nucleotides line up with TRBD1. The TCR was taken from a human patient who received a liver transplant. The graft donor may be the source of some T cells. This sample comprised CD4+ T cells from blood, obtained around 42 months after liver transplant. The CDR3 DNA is TGTGCTAGCAGCTACAGGGGGTTCGGCACCGGGGAGCTGTTTTTT. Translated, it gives CASSYRGFGTGELFF.